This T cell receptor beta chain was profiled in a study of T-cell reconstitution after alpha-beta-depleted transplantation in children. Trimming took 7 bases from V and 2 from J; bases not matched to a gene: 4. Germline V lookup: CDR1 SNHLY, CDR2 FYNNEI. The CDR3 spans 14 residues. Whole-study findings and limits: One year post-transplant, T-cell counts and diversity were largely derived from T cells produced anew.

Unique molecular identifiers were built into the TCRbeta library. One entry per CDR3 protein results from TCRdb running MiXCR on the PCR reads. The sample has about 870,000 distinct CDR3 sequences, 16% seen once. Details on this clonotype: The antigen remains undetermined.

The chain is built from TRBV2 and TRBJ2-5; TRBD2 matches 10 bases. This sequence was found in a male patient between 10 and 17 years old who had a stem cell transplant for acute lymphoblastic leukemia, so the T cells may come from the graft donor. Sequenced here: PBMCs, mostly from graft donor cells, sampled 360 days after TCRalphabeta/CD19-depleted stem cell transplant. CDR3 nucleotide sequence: TGTGCCAGCACTTTAGCGGGAGGACAAGAGACCCAGTACTTC. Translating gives CASTLAGGQETQYF.